What follows are 32 T cell receptor beta chains derived from one specimen sequenced in a study of blood T cell repertoires in COVID-19. TCRdb keeps only in-frame clones here, not all; method: immunoSEQ multiplex PCR. The sample lists approximately 220,000 clones, roughly 85% occurring once. Sample: PBMCs or T cells enriched from blood (not recorded which). The receptor set was obtained from a woman aged 45-65 years who had been exposed to COVID-19.

V usage is TRBV5-4 and J usage is TRBJ2-5; 8 nucleotides line up with TRBD1. J lost 2 bases, V lost 0 bases, and 3 bases had no gene match. The CDR3 loop spans 15 amino acids. The germline V gene has CDR1 SGHNT and CDR2 YYREEE (reference sequence). The CDR3 DNA sequence: TGTGCCAGCAGCTTGGGCAGGGGGCGACAAGAGACCCAGTACTTC. It codes for CASSLGRGRQETQYF.

As concerns this clone: The junction and the germline gene differ at one end; a read error may be behind it. V and J are TRBV5-5 and TRBJ1-2, with D unresolved. There are 12 residues in the CDR3. Germline CDR1 reads SGHKS; CDR2 reads YYEKEE (reference sequence). The CDR3 here is CASSLGLPAVTF. The CDR3 DNA follows: TGTGCCAGCAGCTTGGGTTTGCCGGCGGTCACGTTC.

The CDR3 DNA reads as TGTGCCAGCAGTCCGCTCCAACGGGGGACCCAGTACTTC. This sequence encodes CASSPLQRGTQYF. V gene TRBV27 combines with J gene TRBJ2-5; maybe TRBD2 (5 bases). V lost 5 bases, J lost 7 bases, and 14 bases lay in between. Germline assignment: CDR1 MNHEY and CDR2 SMNVEV (reference sequence). CDR3 size: 13 residues.

The rearrangement joins TRBV7-8 to TRBJ1-3; perhaps TRBD1 as D (5 bases). Trimming took off 4 bases at V and 0 bases at J, with 13 bases between the two ends. The germline gives CDR1 SGHVS, CDR2 FQNEAQ. CDR3 size: 16 residues. The CDR3 protein is CASSSSDRLSGNTIYF. CDR3 nucleotides: TGTGCCAGCAGCTCCTCTGACAGACTCTCTGGAAACACCATATATTTT.

This clone showed up just once. J is TRBJ1-6 and V is TRBV19; TRBD1 aligns across 9 bases. With 4 bases clipped from V and 9 bases from J, the junction kept 7 bases outside the gene matches. There are 15 residues in the CDR3. In germline, CDR1 is LNHDA, CDR2 SQIVND (reference sequence). The CDR3 bases are TGTGCCAGTAGTACCCAAAGGACAGGGGCTTCACCCCTCCACTTT. Its translation: CASSTQRTGASPLHF. The entire variable domain, with the rest obtained from reference TRBV19 and TRBJ1-6, is as follows: DGGITQSPKYLFRKEGQNVTLSCEQNLNHDAMYWYRQDPGQGLRLIYYSQIVNDFQKGDIAEGYSVSREKKESFPLTVTSAQKNPTAFYLCASSTQRTGASPLHFGNGTRLTVT.

The DNA for the CDR3 is TGTGCCAGCAGCCTTCATTCCCCAGGGGATCAAGGCTACACCTTC. Protein product: CASSLHSPGDQGYTF. This chain links TRBV7-9 with TRBJ1-2, with D perhaps TRBD1 (6 bases). CDR1 is SEHNR, CDR2 FQNEAQ, per germline (reference sequence). This CDR3 is 15 amino acids long. Trimming took off 5 bases at V and 8 bases at J, with 21 bases between the two ends.

The CDR3 DNA sequence: TGTGCCAGCAGTGAAGCGCTTCAGGGGGAAGAAGCTTTCTTT. Residues: CASSEALQGEEAFF. The chain carries TRBV2 and TRBJ1-1; TRBD1 aligns across 7 bases. Per germline, CDR1 SNHLY and CDR2 FYNNEI. The CDR3 has 14 residues. V shed 0 bases, J shed 8 bases, and the junction held 6 bases outside the gene matches.

The CDR3 reads CASSQSRDTDTQYF. CDR3 nucleotides: TGTGCCAGCAGCCAATCCAGGGACACTGATACGCAGTATTTT. The V gene is TRBV14, the J gene TRBJ2-3; D is possibly TRBD1 (6 bases). V shed 2 bases and J shed 6 bases, with 12 bases lying between them. Germline V lookup: CDR1 SGHDN, CDR2 FVKESK. The CDR3 spans 14 residues.

This clone is a singleton in its sample. V is TRBV18 and J is TRBJ1-1; the D gene is possibly TRBD1 (5 bases). The germline gives CDR1 KGHSH, CDR2 LQKENI. Trimming shortened V by 4 bases and J by 3 bases, and 9 bases separated the two germline ends. This CDR3 is 13 amino acids long. The CDR3 loop reads CASSRGVDTEAFF. CDR3 nucleotides: TGTGCCAGCTCACGGGGGGTGGACACTGAAGCTTTCTTT.

The V and J genes are TRBV2 and TRBJ1-5; 8 bases are a match to TRBD1. In germline, CDR1 is SNHLY, CDR2 FYNNEI. The CDR3 is 15 amino acids. After removal of 5 bases from V and 1 base from J, the junction contained 4 bases not matched to a gene. The CDR3: CASSPGQGSNQPQHF. CDR3 nucleotide sequence: TGTGCCAGCAGTCCCGGACAGGGAAGCAATCAGCCCCAGCATTTT.

This clone was recorded only once. The chain links TRBV15 to TRBJ1-2, with D perhaps TRBD1 (6 bases). From germline, CDR1 is LNHNV and CDR2 YYDKDF (reference sequence). The length of the CDR3 is 14 residues. Between the trimmed V and J ends, which lost 1 base and 3 bases, there was a span of 9 bases. DNA of the CDR3: TGTGCCACCAGCAGAGGGGCAGGGGACTATGGCTACACCTTC. Translating it yields CATSRGAGDYGYTF.

The chain has TRBV5-4 and TRBJ1-2; D not certain. The length of the CDR3 is 16 residues. Germline loops: CDR1 SGHNT, CDR2 YYREEE (reference sequence). V lost 2 bases and J 5 bases, leaving 19 bases between the germline ends. The CDR3 loop is CASSLPNPNPIYGYTF. The CDR3 nucleotides are TGTGCCAGCAGCTTACCTAACCCCAATCCGATTTATGGCTACACCTTC.

This clone was recorded a few times. The chain is built from TRBV7-8 and TRBJ2-7; 7 nucleotides match TRBD2. Per the germline V gene, CDR1 is SGHVS and CDR2 is FQNEAQ. V shed 5 bases, J shed 0 bases, and the junction held 10 bases outside the gene matches. This CDR3 has 16 amino acids. The CDR3, as DNA: TGTGCCAGCAGCCCTCAGGGAGGGGCAGTCTCCTACGAGCAGTACTTC. This codes for CASSPQGGAVSYEQYF.

The chain is built from TRBV10-3 and TRBJ2-1, with 8 positions matching TRBD2. This CDR3 region has 15 residues. CDR1 ENHRY and CDR2 SYGVKD come from the germline V gene. V lost 2 bases to trimming and J lost 6 bases; unmatched junction nucleotides: 6. In DNA, the CDR3 is TGTGCCATCAGTGAGCGGCTAGCGGGTTTCAATGAGCAGTTCTTC. It translates to CAISERLAGFNEQFF.

V gene TRBV19 combines with J gene TRBJ1-3; D gene unclear. This CDR3 comprises 14 residues. Germline V lookup: CDR1 LNHDA, CDR2 SQIVND (reference sequence). V was shortened by 3 bases and J by 6 bases, with 12 bases between the two germline ends. CDR3 sequence reads: CASSISALLNTIYF. As DNA, the CDR3 is TGTGCCAGTAGTATCAGCGCACTATTAAACACCATATATTTT.

The chain joins TRBV7-2 to TRBJ1-1; perhaps TRBD1 as D (6 bases). V was shortened by 8 bases and J by 7 bases, with 23 bases between the two germline ends. Germline values: CDR1 SGHTA, CDR2 FQGNSA. CDR3 size: 15 residues. The CDR3 DNA sequence: TGTGCCAGCCGAAGGGACACAAATAGGCTGGGTGAAGCTTTCTTT. Translation: CASRRDTNRLGEAFF.

The chain carries TRBV15 and TRBJ1-3, with TRBD1 matching over 7 bases. The trim removed 5 bases at V and 2 bases at J, leaving 9 bases unmatched. The germline gives CDR1 LNHNV, CDR2 YYDKDF (reference sequence). The CDR3 sequence is 16 residues long. CDR3 sequence (DNA): TGTGCCACCAGCCTACGCGACAGGGACACTGGAAACACCATATATTTT. Residues: CATSLRDRDTGNTIYF.

CDR3 in amino acids: CASSVGAGGPGDEQFF. DNA for the CDR3: TGTGCCAGCAGCGTAGGAGCGGGGGGACCGGGGGATGAGCAGTTCTTC. The genes are TRBV9 and TRBJ2-1, with 9 bases that match TRBD2. The germline V gene encodes CDR1 SGDLS and CDR2 YYNGEE. The trim removed 0 bases at V and 8 bases at J, leaving 9 bases unmatched. This CDR3 has 16 amino acids.

The chain uses TRBV7-3 and TRBJ2-5, with a weak D call TRBD1 (6 bases). The CDR3 is 14 residues long. The germline V gene has CDR1 SGHTA and CDR2 FQGTGA. V was pared by 0 bases and J by 5 bases, with 10 bases between. Written as DNA, the CDR3 is TGTGCCAGCAGCTTAACGGGGGCCGGGGAGACCCAGTACTTC. Amino acids: CASSLTGAGETQYF.

The rearrangement joins TRBV28 to TRBJ1-6; a weak D match, TRBD1 (6 bases). The germline gives CDR1 MDHEN, CDR2 SYDVKM. V was shortened by 2 bases and J by 6 bases, with 26 bases between the two germline ends. This CDR3 comprises 20 residues. CDR3 loop: CASSLAVGGAEYGRNSPLHF. The CDR3 DNA reads as TGTGCCAGCAGTTTAGCGGTGGGGGGGGCGGAATATGGACGTAATTCACCCCTCCACTTT.

This clone was seen a single time. This chain uses TRBV7-2 with TRBJ2-7; 9 nucleotides agree with TRBD1. Looked up from germline, CDR1 is SGHTA and CDR2 is FQGNSA. CDR3 length equals 14 residues. Trimming took 6 bases from V and 5 from J; bases not matched to a gene: 8. CDR3 nucleotide sequence: TGTGCCAGCAGTCTAGGGACAGGGAGGAACGAGCAGTACTTC. It is translated as CASSLGTGRNEQYF.

V usage is TRBV19 and J usage is TRBJ1-5; D possibly corresponds to TRBD1 (5 bases). CDR1 LNHDA and CDR2 SQIVND come from the germline V gene (reference sequence). This CDR3 contains 15 residues. The DNA for the CDR3 is TGTCCTTTTCGTAGGGGCAGGGCCAGCAATCAGCCCCAGCATTTT. This sequence encodes CPFRRGRASNQPQHF.

The V gene is TRBV19, the J gene TRBJ1-2, with D perhaps TRBD1 (6 bases). Germline assignment: CDR1 LNHDA and CDR2 SQIVND (reference sequence). CDR3 length equals 15 residues. Deletions cut 4 bases from V and 4 bases from J, with 16 bases between. The CDR3 sequence is CASSTARQVLYGYTF. In DNA form, the CDR3 reads TGTGCCAGTAGTACCGCACGACAGGTTCTCTATGGCTACACCTTC.

J is TRBJ1-2 and V is TRBV5-1; D uncertain. V was cut by 4 bases and J by 4 bases, with 14 bases left in between. This CDR3 spans 14 amino acids. From germline, CDR1 is SGHRS and CDR2 YFSETQ. The CDR3 region is CASSRLEVPYGYTF. The CDR3 coding sequence is TGCGCCAGCAGCCGGTTAGAAGTACCCTATGGCTACACCTTC.

In this sample, this clone turned up a few times. The V and J genes are TRBV7-2 and TRBJ1-4; 8 bases line up with TRBD1. V was pared by 5 bases and J by 0 bases, with 14 bases of the junction left unmatched. The germline V gene encodes CDR1 SGHTA and CDR2 FQGNSA. This CDR3 region has 19 residues. CDR3 bases: TGTGCCAGCAGCCCCAAGCCCCGGGGACAGGCGACAACTAATGAAAAACTGTTTTTT. Translating it yields CASSPKPRGQATTNEKLFF.

The chain is built from TRBV25-1 and TRBJ1-3; the D is unclear. The CDR3 contains 12 residues. CDR1 is MGHDK, CDR2 SYGVNS, per germline. The V end lost 7 bases, the J end lost 0 bases, and 4 bases lay between the germline ends. The CDR3 sequence is CASTLSGNTIYF. The CDR3 DNA reads as TGTGCCAGCACCCTCTCTGGAAACACCATATATTTT.

The gene calls are TRBV19 and TRBJ2-7, with 7 nucleotides matching TRBD2. Per germline, CDR1 LNHDA and CDR2 SQIVND (reference sequence). The CDR3 is 13 residues long. With V trimmed by 5 bases and J by 5 bases, 6 bases remained unmatched. The CDR3 nucleotides are TGTGCCAGTAGTTTAGTCGGGGGGAACGAGCAGTACTTC. Its protein product is CASSLVGGNEQYF. The whole variable domain, remainder taken from reference TRBV19 and TRBJ2-7, is DGGITQSPKYLFRKEGQNVTLSCEQNLNHDAMYWYRQDPGQGLRLIYYSQIVNDFQKGDIAEGYSVSREKKESFPLTVTSAQKNPTAFYLCASSLVGGNEQYFGPGTRLTVT.

The J gene is TRBJ1-1, the V gene TRBV5-1; D unresolved. CDR1 and CDR2 from the germline V gene are SGHRS and YFSETQ. Trimming took off 3 bases at V and 4 bases at J, with 19 bases between the two ends. This CDR3 has 16 amino acids. The chain's CDR3 is CASSSERTRSGTEAFF. Written as DNA, the CDR3 is TGCGCCAGCAGCTCCGAAAGAACCAGGAGCGGCACTGAAGCTTTCTTT.

This sequence joins TRBV5-1 and TRBJ2-7; TRBD2 aligns across 11 bases. After removal of 4 bases from V and 5 bases from J, the junction contained 5 bases not matched to a gene. CDR1 is SGHRS and CDR2 is YFSETQ in the germline V gene. This CDR3 is built from 14 residues. The CDR3 loop reads CASSPGTSGDEQYF. The CDR3 DNA reads TGCGCCAGCAGCCCGGGGACTAGCGGAGACGAGCAGTACTTC.

The V and J genes are TRBV4-2 and TRBJ2-3; TRBD2 agrees at 8 bases. Germline V gene sequence: CDR1 LGHNA, CDR2 YNFKEQ. After removal of 0 bases from V and 1 base from J, the junction contained 6 bases not matched to a gene. The CDR3 sequence is 17 residues long. CDR3 nucleotides: TGTGCCAGCAGCCAAGATTCGGTGCGGGGGGGCACAGATACGCAGTATTTT. It translates to CASSQDSVRGGTDTQYF.

This clone was seen at least ten times. The chain combines TRBV18 with TRBJ1-2; the D gene is possibly TRBD1 (6 bases). Germline CDR1 and CDR2: KGHSH and LQKENI. CDR3 length: 14 residues. Trimming shortened V by 0 bases and J by 4 bases, and 9 bases separated the two germline ends. In DNA form, the CDR3 reads TGTGCCAGCTCACCACCGACCAGGGGCTATGGCTACACCTTC. It yields the protein CASSPPTRGYGYTF. The full variable domain, its missing parts supplied by reference TRBV18 and TRBJ1-2, is NAGVMQNPRHLVRRRGQEARLRCSPMKGHSHVYWYRQLPEEGLKFMVYLQKENIIDESGMPKERFSAEFPKEGPSILRIQQVVRGDSAAYFCASSPPTRGYGYTFGSGTRLTVV.

This clone has just a few counts. The J gene is TRBJ2-3, the V gene TRBV5-1; TRBD2 agrees at 10 bases. With 4 bases clipped from V and 1 base from J, the junction kept 18 bases outside the gene matches. Germline CDR1 is SGHRS and CDR2 is YFSETQ. The CDR3 is made up of 20 amino acids. CDR3 nucleotide sequence: TGCGCCAGCAGCGAGACGCGTCTAGCGGGGGCGAACGGGGGCACAGATACGCAGTATTTT. Residues: CASSETRLAGANGGTDTQYF.